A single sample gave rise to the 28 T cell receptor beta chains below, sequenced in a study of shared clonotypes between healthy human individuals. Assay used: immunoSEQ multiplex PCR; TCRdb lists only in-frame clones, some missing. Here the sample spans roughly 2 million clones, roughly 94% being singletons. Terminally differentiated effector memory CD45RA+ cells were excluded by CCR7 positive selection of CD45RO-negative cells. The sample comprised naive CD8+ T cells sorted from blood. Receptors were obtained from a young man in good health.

The CDR3 DNA sequence: TGTGCCAGCATCTCCAGAGGGGATACGCAGTATTTT. It is translated as CASISRGDTQYF. The rearrangement links TRBV7-8 to TRBJ2-3; a weak D match, TRBD2 (5 bases). V gave up 7 bases and J gave up 6 bases, with 11 bases separating them. The V gene's germline CDR1 is SGHVS and CDR2 FQNEAQ. The CDR3 length is 12 residues.

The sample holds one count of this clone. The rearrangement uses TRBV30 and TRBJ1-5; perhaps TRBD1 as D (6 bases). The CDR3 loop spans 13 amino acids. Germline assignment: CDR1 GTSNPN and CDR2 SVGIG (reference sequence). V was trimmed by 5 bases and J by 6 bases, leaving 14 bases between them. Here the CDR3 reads CAWGRQAPQPQHF. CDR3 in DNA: TGTGCCTGGGGGAGACAGGCCCCTCAGCCCCAGCATTTT.

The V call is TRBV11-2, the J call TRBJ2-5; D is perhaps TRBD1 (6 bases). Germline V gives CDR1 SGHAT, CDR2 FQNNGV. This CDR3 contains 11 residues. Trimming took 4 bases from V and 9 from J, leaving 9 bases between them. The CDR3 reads CASSSQGPQYF. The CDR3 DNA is TGTGCCAGCAGCTCCCAGGGGCCCCAGTACTTC.

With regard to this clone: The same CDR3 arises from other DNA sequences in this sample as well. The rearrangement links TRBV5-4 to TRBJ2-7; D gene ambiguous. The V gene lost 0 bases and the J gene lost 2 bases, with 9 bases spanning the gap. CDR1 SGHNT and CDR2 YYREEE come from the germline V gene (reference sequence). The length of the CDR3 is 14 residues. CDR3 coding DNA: TGTGCCAGCAGCTTGGGGGATAGTCCCTACGAGCAGTACTTC. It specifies CASSLGDSPYEQYF.

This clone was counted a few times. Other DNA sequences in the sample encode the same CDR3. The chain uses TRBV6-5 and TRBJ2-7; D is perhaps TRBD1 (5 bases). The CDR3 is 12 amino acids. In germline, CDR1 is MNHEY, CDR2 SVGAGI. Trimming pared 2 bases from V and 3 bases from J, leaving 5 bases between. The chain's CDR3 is CASSYDSYEQYF. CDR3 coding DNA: TGTGCCAGCAGTTACGACAGCTACGAGCAGTACTTC.

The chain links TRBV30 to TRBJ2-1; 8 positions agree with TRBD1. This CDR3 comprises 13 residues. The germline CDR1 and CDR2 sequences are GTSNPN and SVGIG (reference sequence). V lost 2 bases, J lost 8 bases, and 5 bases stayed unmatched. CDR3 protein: CAWSKGQGDEQFF. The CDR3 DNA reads TGTGCCTGGAGTAAAGGACAGGGCGATGAGCAGTTCTTC.

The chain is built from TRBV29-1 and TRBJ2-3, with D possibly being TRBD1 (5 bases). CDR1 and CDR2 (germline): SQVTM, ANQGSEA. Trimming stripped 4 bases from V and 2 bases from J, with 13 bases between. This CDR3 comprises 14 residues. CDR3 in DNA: TGCAGCGTTGGCAGGGCACCCTACACAGATACGCAGTATTTT. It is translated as CSVGRAPYTDTQYF.

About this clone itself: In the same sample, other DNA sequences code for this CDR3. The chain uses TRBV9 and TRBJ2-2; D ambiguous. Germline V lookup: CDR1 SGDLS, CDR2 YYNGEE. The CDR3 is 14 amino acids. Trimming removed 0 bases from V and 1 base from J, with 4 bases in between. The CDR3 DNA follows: TGTGCCAGCAGCGTAGAAGTGAACACCGGGGAGCTGTTTTTT. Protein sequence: CASSVEVNTGELFF.

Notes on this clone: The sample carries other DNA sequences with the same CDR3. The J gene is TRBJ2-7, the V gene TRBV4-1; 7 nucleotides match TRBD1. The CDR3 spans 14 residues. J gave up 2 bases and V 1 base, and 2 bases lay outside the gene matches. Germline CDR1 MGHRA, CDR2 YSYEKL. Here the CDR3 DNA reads TGCGCCAGCAGCCAAGGAGGGGGCACCTACGAGCAGTACTTC. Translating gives CASSQGGGTYEQYF.

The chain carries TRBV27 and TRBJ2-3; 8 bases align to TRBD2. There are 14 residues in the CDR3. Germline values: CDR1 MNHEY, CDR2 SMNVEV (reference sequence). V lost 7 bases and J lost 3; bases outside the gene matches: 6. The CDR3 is CASTLAGMTDTQYF. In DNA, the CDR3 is TGTGCCAGCACATTAGCGGGGATGACAGATACGCAGTATTTT.

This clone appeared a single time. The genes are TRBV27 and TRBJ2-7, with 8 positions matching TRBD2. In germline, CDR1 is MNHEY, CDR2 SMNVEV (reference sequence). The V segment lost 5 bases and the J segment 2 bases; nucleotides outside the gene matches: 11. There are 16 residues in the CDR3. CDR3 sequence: CASSPLSGGAPYEQYF. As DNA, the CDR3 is TGTGCCAGCAGTCCCCTCAGCGGGGGTGCCCCCTACGAGCAGTACTTC.

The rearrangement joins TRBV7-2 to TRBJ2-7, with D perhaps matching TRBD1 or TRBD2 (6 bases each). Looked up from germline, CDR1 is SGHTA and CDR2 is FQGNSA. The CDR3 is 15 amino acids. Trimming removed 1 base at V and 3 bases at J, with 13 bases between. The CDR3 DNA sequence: TGTGCCAGCAGCTTAGGACGGGGGCCCCTCTACGAGCAGTACTTC. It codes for CASSLGRGPLYEQYF.

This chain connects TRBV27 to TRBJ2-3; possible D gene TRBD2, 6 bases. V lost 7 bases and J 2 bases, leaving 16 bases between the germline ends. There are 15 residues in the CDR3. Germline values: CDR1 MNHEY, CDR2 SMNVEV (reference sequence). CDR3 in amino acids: CASTLLAGPTDTQYF. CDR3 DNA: TGTGCCAGCACACTGCTCGCGGGGCCCACAGATACGCAGTATTTT.

This CDR3 reads CASSLGPTDQETQYF. The CDR3 bases are TGTGCCAGCAGCTTAGGCCCGACGGACCAAGAGACCCAGTACTTC. The rearrangement joins TRBV7-9 to TRBJ2-5; D call uncertain. Per germline, CDR1 SEHNR and CDR2 FQNEAQ (reference sequence). The CDR3 loop spans 15 amino acids. Deletions cut 1 base from V and 0 bases from J, with 9 bases between.

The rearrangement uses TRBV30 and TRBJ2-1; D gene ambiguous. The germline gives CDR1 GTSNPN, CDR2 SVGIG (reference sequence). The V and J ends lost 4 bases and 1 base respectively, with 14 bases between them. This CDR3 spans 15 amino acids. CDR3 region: CAWTPPASSYNEQFF. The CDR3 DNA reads TGTGCCTGGACTCCCCCGGCGTCATCCTACAATGAGCAGTTCTTC.

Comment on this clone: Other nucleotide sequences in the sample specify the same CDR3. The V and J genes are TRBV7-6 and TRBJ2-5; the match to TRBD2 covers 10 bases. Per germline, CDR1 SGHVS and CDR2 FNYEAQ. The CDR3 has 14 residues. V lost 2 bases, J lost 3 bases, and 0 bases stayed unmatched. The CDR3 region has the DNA TGTGCCAGCAGCTTACTAGCGGGGGAAGAGACCCAGTACTTC. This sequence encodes CASSLLAGEETQYF.

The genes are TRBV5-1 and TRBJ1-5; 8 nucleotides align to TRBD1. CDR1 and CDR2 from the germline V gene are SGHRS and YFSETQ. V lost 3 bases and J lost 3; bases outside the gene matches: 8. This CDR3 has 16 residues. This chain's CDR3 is CASSWLDRGVNQPQHF. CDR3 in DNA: TGCGCCAGCAGCTGGCTCGACAGGGGTGTCAATCAGCCCCAGCATTTT.

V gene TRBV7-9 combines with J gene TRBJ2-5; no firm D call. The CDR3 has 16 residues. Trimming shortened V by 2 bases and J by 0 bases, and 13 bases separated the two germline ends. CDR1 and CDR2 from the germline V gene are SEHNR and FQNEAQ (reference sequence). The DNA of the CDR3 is TGTGCCAGCAGCTTATACCCGGACGGAGACCAAGAGACCCAGTACTTC. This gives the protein CASSLYPDGDQETQYF. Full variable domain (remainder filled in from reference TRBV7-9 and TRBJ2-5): DTGVSQNPRHKITKRGQNVTFRCDPISEHNRLYWYRQTLGQGPEFLTYFQNEAQLEKSRLLSDRFSAERPKGSFSTLEIQRTEQGDSAMYLCASSLYPDGDQETQYFGPGTRLLVL.

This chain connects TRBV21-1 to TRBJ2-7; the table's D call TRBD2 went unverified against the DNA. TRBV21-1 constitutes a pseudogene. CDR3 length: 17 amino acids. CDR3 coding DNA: TGTGCCAGCAGCAAAGTTATCCCCCGGGACTTCTCCTACGAGCAGTACTTC. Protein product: CASSKVIPRDFSYEQYF.

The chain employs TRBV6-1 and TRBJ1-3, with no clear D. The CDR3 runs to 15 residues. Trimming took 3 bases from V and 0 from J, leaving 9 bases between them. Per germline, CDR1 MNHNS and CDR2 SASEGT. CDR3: CASSELEYSGNTIYF. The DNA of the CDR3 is TGTGCCAGCAGTGAGTTGGAGTACTCTGGAAACACCATATATTTT.

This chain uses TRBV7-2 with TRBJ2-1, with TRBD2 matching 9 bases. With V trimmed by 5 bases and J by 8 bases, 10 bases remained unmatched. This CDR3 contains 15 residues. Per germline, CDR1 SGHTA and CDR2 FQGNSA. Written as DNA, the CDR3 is TGTGCCAGCAGCCCGCGAATTAGCGGGGGTGATGAGCAGTTCTTC. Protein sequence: CASSPRISGGDEQFF. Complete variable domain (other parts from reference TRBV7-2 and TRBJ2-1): GAGVSQSPSNKVTEKGKDVELRCDPISGHTALYWYRQSLGQGLEFLIYFQGNSAPDKSGLPSDRFSAERTGGSVSTLTIQRTQQEDSAVYLCASSPRISGGDEQFFGPGTRLTVL.

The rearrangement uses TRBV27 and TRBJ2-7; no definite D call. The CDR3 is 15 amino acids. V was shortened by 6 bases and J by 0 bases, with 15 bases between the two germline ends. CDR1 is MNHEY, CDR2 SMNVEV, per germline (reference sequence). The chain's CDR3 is CASRTESLHSYEQYF. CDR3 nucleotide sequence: TGTGCCAGCAGAACGGAGAGCCTCCACTCCTACGAGCAGTACTTC.

In DNA, the CDR3 is TGTGCCAGCAGCTTAGAACCCCTCCATACGCAGTATTTT. Translating it yields CASSLEPLHTQYF. This chain connects TRBV7-8 to TRBJ2-3; no clear D gene. Germline assignment: CDR1 SGHVS and CDR2 FQNEAQ. CDR3 length: 13 residues. V lost 1 base and J 7 bases, leaving 9 bases between the germline ends.

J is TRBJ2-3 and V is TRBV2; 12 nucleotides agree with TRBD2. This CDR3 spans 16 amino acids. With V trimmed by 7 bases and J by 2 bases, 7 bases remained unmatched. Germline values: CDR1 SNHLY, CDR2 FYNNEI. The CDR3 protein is CASTGLAGGITDTQYF. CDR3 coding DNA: TGTGCCAGCACGGGCCTAGCGGGGGGGATCACAGATACGCAGTATTTT.

CDR3 nucleotides: TGCGCCAGCAGCCAAAATCCTAGTGGGGATTCCTACAATGAGCAGTTCTTC. Amino acid sequence: CASSQNPSGDSYNEQFF. The gene calls are TRBV4-3 and TRBJ2-1; no firm D call. Trimming pared 2 bases from V and 1 base from J, leaving 15 bases between. The germline V gene encodes CDR1 LGHNA and CDR2 YSLEER. The CDR3 totals 17 residues.

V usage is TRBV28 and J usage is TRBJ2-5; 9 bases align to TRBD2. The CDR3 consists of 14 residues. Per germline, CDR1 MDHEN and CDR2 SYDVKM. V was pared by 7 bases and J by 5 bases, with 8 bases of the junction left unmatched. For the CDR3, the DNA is TGTGCCAGCATCGATAGCGGGGGAGGGGAGACCCAGTACTTC. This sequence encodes CASIDSGGGETQYF.

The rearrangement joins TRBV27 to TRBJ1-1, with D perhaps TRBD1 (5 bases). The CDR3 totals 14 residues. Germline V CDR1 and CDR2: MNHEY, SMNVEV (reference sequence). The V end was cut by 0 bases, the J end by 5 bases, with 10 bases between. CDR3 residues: CASSLSRGRTEAFF. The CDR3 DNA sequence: TGTGCCAGCAGTTTATCCCGGGGGAGGACTGAAGCTTTCTTT.

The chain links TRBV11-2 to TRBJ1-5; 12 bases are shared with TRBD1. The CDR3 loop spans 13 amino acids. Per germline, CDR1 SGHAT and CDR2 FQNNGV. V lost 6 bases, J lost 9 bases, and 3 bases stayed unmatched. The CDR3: CASSWDRGLPQHF. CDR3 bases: TGTGCCAGCAGTTGGGACAGGGGGCTGCCCCAGCATTTT.